Below, 8 T cell receptor beta chains from the same sample are listed, as sequenced in a study of graft-versus-host responses after intestinal transplantation. Sequencing was performed with immunoSEQ multiplex PCR; in TCRdb, only in-frame clones are kept and a portion is missing. This table has more than 65,000 clones, around 82% appearing once. No antigens are known for them. This specimen consisted of unstimulated CD4+ T cells sorted from spleen or lymph node cells, obtained before transplant. All receptors come from a human donor who was the organ donor for an intestinal transplant.

The rearrangement uses TRBV4-3 and TRBJ1-2; weak D call: TRBD1 (5 bases). Between the trimmed V and J ends, which lost 0 bases and 8 bases, there was a span of 10 bases. Germline-derived CDR1 and CDR2 are LGHNA and YSLEER. This CDR3 is 13 amino acids long. The CDR3 DNA reads as TGCGCCAGCAGCCAAGAAAAGGGGCGGGGCTACACCTTC. It is translated as CASSQEKGRGYTF.

The chain uses TRBV4-2 and TRBJ1-2; TRBD1 matches 11 bases. This CDR3 has 14 residues. Germline V CDR1 and CDR2: LGHNA, YNFKEQ. Trimming took 3 bases from V and 5 from J; bases not matched to a gene: 2. This CDR3 is CASSQGQGGYGYTF. In nucleotides, the CDR3 is TGTGCCAGCAGCCAGGGACAGGGGGGGTATGGCTACACCTTC.

This clone came up once. This chain links TRBV28 with TRBJ2-5, with D tentatively TRBD2 (6 bases). V was clipped by 1 base and J by 1 base, with 10 bases between them. Germline CDR1 is MDHEN and CDR2 is SYDVKM. The CDR3 totals 15 residues. As DNA, the CDR3 is TGTGCCAGCAGTTTATCGGGACTGTCCCAAGAGACCCAGTACTTC. It is translated as CASSLSGLSQETQYF. Supplemented by reference TRBV28 and TRBJ2-5, the full variable domain reads DVKVTQSSRYLVKRTGEKVFLECVQDMDHENMFWYRQDPGLGLRLIYFSYDVKMKEKGDIPEGYSVSREKKERFSLILESASTNQTSMYLCASSLSGLSQETQYFGPGTRLLVL.

The rearrangement uses TRBV6-1 and TRBJ1-4, with 7 bases fitting TRBD1. The junction had 7 bases not matched to a gene; V was cut back by 7 bases and J by 8 bases. The length of the CDR3 is 13 residues. Germline CDR1 MNHNS, CDR2 SASEGT. CDR3 residues: CASIQGNSEKLFF. In DNA, the CDR3 is TGTGCCAGCATACAGGGGAACAGCGAAAAACTGTTTTTT.

This chain uses TRBV13 with TRBJ1-2, with no clear D. Germline V CDR1 and CDR2: PRHDT, FYEKMQ (reference sequence). This CDR3 is 14 amino acids long. Trimming shortened V by 4 bases and J by 0 bases, and 9 bases separated the two germline ends. CDR3 region: CASSSPGANYGYTF. As DNA, the CDR3 is TGTGCCAGCAGCTCCCCCGGAGCTAACTATGGCTACACCTTC.

This chain uses TRBV7-2 with TRBJ2-4; a weak D match, TRBD2 (7 bases). This CDR3 has 14 residues. CDR1 is SGHTA, CDR2 FQGNSA, per germline. V was cut by 5 bases and J by 9 bases, with 17 bases left in between. The CDR3 sequence: CASSTIGGGGIQYF. Here the CDR3 DNA reads TGTGCCAGCAGCACAATCGGGGGAGGGGGCATTCAGTACTTC.

The chain carries TRBV7-8 and TRBJ1-2; 7 positions match TRBD1. V lost 4 bases, J lost 4 bases, and 12 bases stayed unmatched. From germline, CDR1 is SGHVS and CDR2 FQNEAQ. There are 16 residues in the CDR3. As DNA, the CDR3 is TGTGCCAGCAGCTCCCACCTATCGACAGGGACCTATGGCTACACCTTC. Its protein product is CASSSHLSTGTYGYTF.

CDR3 protein: CASSLAGISNQPQHF. The CDR3 DNA reads TGCGCCAGCAGCTTGGCAGGGATTAGCAATCAGCCCCAGCATTTT. The chain links TRBV5-1 to TRBJ1-5; tentative D call: TRBD1 (5 bases). The CDR3 loop spans 15 amino acids. Trimming shortened V by 0 bases and J by 0 bases, and 7 bases separated the two germline ends. The V gene's germline CDR1 is SGHRS and CDR2 YFSETQ.